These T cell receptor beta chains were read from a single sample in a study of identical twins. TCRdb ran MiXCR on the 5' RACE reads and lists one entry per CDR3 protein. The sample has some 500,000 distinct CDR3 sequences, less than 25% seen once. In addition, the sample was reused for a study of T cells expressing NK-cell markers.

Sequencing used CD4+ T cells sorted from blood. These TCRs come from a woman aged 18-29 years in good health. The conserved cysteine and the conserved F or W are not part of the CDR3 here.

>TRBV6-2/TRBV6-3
ASSPLRLARYEQY
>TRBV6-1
ASSLTSSHSYNEQF
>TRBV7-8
ASSRMTVESYEQY
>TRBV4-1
ASSRDPGQTNEQF
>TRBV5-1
ASSDTGDNQPQH
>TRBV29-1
SALLETVSYEQY
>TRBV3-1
ASSHRTREQY
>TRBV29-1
SVGADKRYT
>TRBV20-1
SARSGTGGDTQY
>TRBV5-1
ASSSTGVRASGANVLT